A selection of T cell receptor beta chains follows, all from one sample in a study of shared clonotypes between healthy human individuals. Assay: immunoSEQ multiplex PCR; the TCRdb copy retains only in-frame clones and omits some. The table shows under 650,000 clones, with roughly 95% occurring only once. The specimen sequenced was naive CD4+ T cells sorted from blood. These TCRs come from a woman aged 25 to 45 in good health. The CDR3 runs from the conserved cysteine through the conserved F or W. D genes are given only for firm matches.

d_gene: NA
j_gene: TRBJ2-7
v_gene: TRBV28
CDR3aa: CAPRTAGSTKDEQYF
CDR3nt: TGTGCCCCCCGAACGGCAGGCTCTACGAAGGACGAGCAGTACTTC

d_gene: TRBD1
j_gene: TRBJ2-3
v_gene: TRBV5-1
CDR3aa: CASSRGRDRQSDTQYF
CDR3nt: TGCGCCAGCAGCCGAGGACGGGACAGACAATCGGATACGCAGTATTTT

d_gene: TRBD1
j_gene: TRBJ1-6
v_gene: TRBV18
CDR3aa: CASSAGQDSPLHF
CDR3nt: TGTGCCAGCTCTGCGGGACAGGATTCACCCCTCCACTTT

d_gene: TRBD2
j_gene: TRBJ2-7
v_gene: TRBV4-1
CDR3aa: CASSVNPGLDYEQYF
CDR3nt: TGCGCCAGCAGCGTAAACCCCGGACTAGACTACGAGCAGTACTTC

d_gene: NA
j_gene: TRBJ2-2
v_gene: TRBV15
CDR3aa: CATSRERLRNTGELFF
CDR3nt: TGTGCCACCAGCAGAGAGAGGTTGAGGAACACCGGGGAGCTGTTTTTT

d_gene: NA
j_gene: TRBJ1-4
v_gene: TRBV7-2
CDR3aa: CASSPQVGGDEKLFF
CDR3nt: TGTGCCAGCAGCCCCCAAGTCGGGGGAGATGAAAAACTGTTTTTT

d_gene: TRBD2
j_gene: TRBJ2-3
v_gene: TRBV5-6
CDR3aa: CASSSRVRDYLDTQYF
CDR3nt: TGTGCCAGCAGCTCCCGGGTTAGGGACTACCTAGATACGCAGTATTTT

d_gene: NA
j_gene: TRBJ2-7
v_gene: TRBV6-8
CDR3aa: CASSYSNLLGHEQYF
CDR3nt: TGTGCCAGCAGTTACTCGAATCTTCTTGGGCACGAGCAGTACTTC

d_gene: TRBD1
j_gene: TRBJ1-2
v_gene: TRBV6-5
CDR3aa: CASSYSGQALNYGYTF
CDR3nt: TGTGCCAGCAGTTACTCGGGACAGGCCTTAAACTATGGCTACACCTTC

d_gene: NA
j_gene: TRBJ1-3
v_gene: TRBV10-3
CDR3aa: CAISTPNSGNTIYF
CDR3nt: TGTGCCATCAGTACACCGAACTCTGGAAACACCATATATTTT

d_gene: TRBD2
j_gene: TRBJ2-5
v_gene: TRBV28
CDR3aa: CASIPGLAGAETQYF
CDR3nt: TGTGCCAGCATCCCCGGACTAGCGGGAGCAGAGACCCAGTACTTC

d_gene: TRBD2
j_gene: TRBJ2-5
v_gene: TRBV28
CDR3aa: CASSPGLAGLVETQYF
CDR3nt: TGTGCCAGCAGCCCGGGACTAGCGGGATTAGTGGAGACCCAGTACTTC

d_gene: NA
j_gene: TRBJ2-1
v_gene: TRBV11-2
CDR3aa: CASSFLRRSSYNEQFF
CDR3nt: TGTGCCAGCAGCTTTCTTCGGCGGAGCTCCTACAATGAGCAGTTCTTC